The next 9 T cell receptor beta chains were all read from a single sample in a study. Treg sorting used a CD4+CD25+CD127-/low gate. TCRdb reprocessed the 5' RACE reads with MiXCR, giving one entry per CDR3 protein. The data contain tens of thousands of distinct CDR3 sequences, 22% of them seen just once; the ten biggest clones take up over 3.5%. The sample consisted of Tregs sorted from blood. The source is a female donor with breast cancer.

V is TRBV5-1 and J is TRBJ2-1, with TRBD1 identical over 7 bases. The CDR3 is made up of 10 amino acids. Looked up from germline, CDR1 is SGHRS and CDR2 is YFSETQ. V gave up 4 bases and J gave up 14 bases; unmatched junction bases: 3. The DNA of the CDR3 is TGCGCCAGCAGCCAAGGACAGGAGTTCTTC. This translates into CASSQGQEFF.

This clonotype was recorded many times. This chain uses TRBV5-1 with TRBJ1-2, with unresolved D. Trimming took off 0 bases at V and 3 bases at J, with 3 bases between the two ends. Germline CDR1 is SGHRS and CDR2 is YFSETQ. The CDR3 sequence is 12 residues long. The CDR3 nucleotides read TGCGCCAGCAGCTTGGGGGACTATGGCTACACCTTC. Its translation: CASSLGDYGYTF.

This clonotype was seen repeatedly, ten times or more. The rearrangement links TRBV9 to TRBJ2-1; 11 nucleotides line up with TRBD2. Trimming cost V 4 bases and J 9 bases; bases outside gene matches: 9. Germline V lookup: CDR1 SGDLS, CDR2 YYNGEE. The CDR3 contains 15 residues. The CDR3: CASSSVAGGRIEQFF. The CDR3 region has the DNA TGTGCCAGCAGCTCGGTAGCGGGAGGGCGAATTGAGCAGTTCTTC.

This clonotype came up many times. The V and J genes are TRBV12-3 or TRBV12-4 and TRBJ1-1, with no clear D. Between the trimmed V and J ends, which lost 4 bases and 2 bases, there was a span of 11 bases. This CDR3 is 14 amino acids long. The CDR3 loop reads CASSSTPTNTEAFF. The CDR3 DNA is TGTGCCAGCAGTTCGACGCCTACCAACACTGAAGCTTTCTTT.

This chain joins TRBV28 and TRBJ2-5, with D possibly matching TRBD1 (6 bases). Germline values: CDR1 MDHEN, CDR2 SYDVKM. The CDR3 covers 15 residues. V gave up 0 bases and J gave up 2 bases, with 10 bases separating them. CDR3 DNA sequence: TGTGCCAGCAGTTTATGGGGGGCAGGACAAGAGACCCAGTACTTC. This translates into CASSLWGAGQETQYF.

The chain is built from TRBV4-1 and TRBJ1-1, with D uncertain. V lost 4 bases, J lost 0 bases, and 12 bases lay in between. Per germline, CDR1 MGHRA and CDR2 YSYEKL. This CDR3 spans 15 amino acids. The CDR3 bases are TGCGCCAGCAGCCCTCTGGCTCATATGAACACTGAAGCTTTCTTT. As protein: CASSPLAHMNTEAFF.

V is TRBV20-1 and J is TRBJ1-1; D remains unclear. The CDR3 totals 14 residues. The V gene lost 3 bases and the J gene lost 0 bases, with 11 bases spanning the gap. Per germline, CDR1 DFQATT and CDR2 SNEGSKA (reference sequence). In DNA, the CDR3 is TGCAGTGCTAGGAGTGCAGGAATGAACACTGAAGCTTTCTTT. Its protein is CSARSAGMNTEAFF.

This clonotype was detected many times. The chain recombines TRBV28 with TRBJ1-2; a weak D match, TRBD1 (6 bases). Germline assignment: CDR1 MDHEN and CDR2 SYDVKM. The CDR3 length is 15 residues. Trimming took 7 bases from V and 5 from J, leaving 20 bases between them. CDR3 bases: TGTGCCAGCACCCCGGGCGGGGGGCTTCGGTATGGCTACACCTTC. It codes for CASTPGGGLRYGYTF.

The chain links TRBV30 to TRBJ1-5; 8 positions match TRBD1. The CDR3 consists of 13 residues. Germline V gene lookup returns CDR1 GTSNPN and CDR2 SVGIG (reference sequence). J was trimmed by 6 bases and V by 8 bases; bases with no gene match: 9. CDR3: CARDRSQGQPQHF. CDR3 coding DNA: TGTGCCCGGGACAGGTCGCAGGGTCAGCCCCAGCATTTT. Complete variable domain (other parts from reference TRBV30 and TRBJ1-5): SQTIHQWPATLVQPVGSPLSLECTVEGTSNPNLYWYRQAAGRGLQLLFYSVGIGQISSEVPQNLSASRPQDRQFILSSKKLLLSDSGFYLCARDRSQGQPQHFGDGTRLSIL.